This T cell receptor beta chain originates from a study of blood T cell repertoires in COVID-19. V gave up 6 bases and J gave up 4 bases; unmatched junction bases: 9. CDR1 MDHEN and CDR2 SYDVKM come from the germline V gene. The CDR3 has 16 amino acids. Clones were read by immunoSEQ multiplex PCR, and TCRdb kept only the in-frame ones, dropping some. The data show about 270,000 clones, just over 90% seen once. Allocation to cohorts depended on clinical history reported by the participants. The genes are TRBV28 and TRBJ2-3, with 11 bases identical to TRBD1. The sequenced sample consisted of PBMCs or T cells enriched from blood (not recorded which). The TCR originated in a middle-aged woman with acute COVID-19. Here the CDR3 DNA reads TGTGCCAGCAGCCGTGGACAGGGGGCGAGGGCAGATACGCAGTATTTT. Encoded protein: CASSRGQGARADTQYF. Full variable domain (remainder filled in from reference TRBV28 and TRBJ2-3): DVKVTQSSRYLVKRTGEKVFLECVQDMDHENMFWYRQDPGLGLRLIYFSYDVKMKEKGDIPEGYSVSREKKERFSLILESASTNQTSMYLCASSRGQGARADTQYFGPGTRLTVL.